The entry below gives a single T cell receptor beta chain sequence along with its context. Its antigen specificity is not known. It has no much larger one-base neighbor in the sample; base qualities were not kept. This sample was included in a study of shared clonotypes between healthy human individuals (dated by TCRdb to 2018 to 2020). Notes on the research overall: The cohort comprised two women and three men aged 18 to 49 years. Blood TCR repertoires of about 5 healthy adults were deeply sequenced to estimate repertoire size and the extent of clonotype sharing between individuals. Per donor, three plates each were used for CD4 naive and CD4 memory, two for CD8 naive, and one for CD8 memory. Between about 0.94 and 8.9 billion PBMCs per donor were obtained by leukapheresis. To increase sequencing depth and limit assay-specific biases, TCR repertoire library preparation and sequencing were carried out by different laboratories using diverse techniques. Here is what the overall study found, with its caveats: Pairwise subsampling indicated that sequencing depth was expected to affect the degree of clonotype sharing among donors. Only blood was sampled, and tissue TCR repertoires likely differ from those in blood. Estimated clonotype richness was generally larger for naive than for memory subsets. Approximately 5% of naive CD4, 3.5% of naive CD8, about 2.4% of memory CD4, and approximately 0.4% of memory CD8 clonotypes were shared across a few donors. The genetic and exposure-history diversity represented was limited by the small number of donors. Even with the large sequencing depth, rarefaction of the sorted-subset datasets indicated that sequencing was incomplete. Clonotypes shared by all four sorted-subset donors showed higher generation probabilities than non-shared clonotypes.

CD8 naive samples consisted of CD45RO-negative cells that were positively selected for CCR7, yielding a CD45RA+CCR7+ population without TemRA cells. Donors were healthy HIV-negative adults with no recently reported acute infections or vaccinations. Only Caucasian adults living in Nashville, Tennessee, USA were represented among the donors. Blood was collected by leukapheresis, and PBMCs were isolated by Ficoll-Histopaque density gradient centrifugation and then cryopreserved in liquid nitrogen vapor phase. Purity and quantity of every magnetically sorted T cell population were checked by analytical flow cytometry. Genomic DNA was isolated from each sorted fraction and quantified by UV absorbance on a Nanodrop 2000c. Using the deep immunoSEQ assay, multiplex PCR amplified TCR CDR3 regions from genomic DNA. Extracted genomic DNA from each cell subset was spread evenly across all wells of several immunoSEQ 96-well plates, with each plate serving as a replicate. For sorted subsets, each replicate PCR was loaded with about 200 ng genomic DNA, equivalent to 30,000 or so T cell genomes. Purified libraries were measured with a Qubit 3.0 fluorometer, size-checked on a Bioanalyzer 2100, and measured again with the KAPA Library Quantification kit. Each immunoSEQ 96-well plate was sequenced on its own single-read 150-cycle Illumina NextSeq 550 flow cell. In the authors' own workflow: Because the immunoSEQ output included only junctional sequences and no quality scores, the filtering could not be the same as the filtering used for full-length reads. To assign V/J genes and CDR3, sequences were annotated using PyIR, a Python wrapper for IgBLAST v1.9, with IMGT germline references. Any read was removed if the V/J assignment was weak (E-value above 1e-6), the CDR3 was missing, or the read contained stop codons, out-of-frame junctions, or ambiguous translated residues. V3J clonotypes were defined as sequences sharing the same inferred V gene, J gene, and CDR3 amino acid sequence. Percentage overlap between repertoires was computed as shared unique clonotypes divided by the size of the smaller repertoire. Richness of each repertoire was evaluated using RTK rarefaction, the Chao1 estimator, and Recon v2.1 estimates of unobserved clonotypes. OLGA was used to compute generation probabilities for all TCRbeta clonotypes that the gDNA method yielded from a handful of donors. Not all clones reach the TCRdb copy of this immuneACCESS table, which keeps in-frame sequences only. Checked studies attribute under half of the gap to unresolved V genes and leave the rest unexplained. V, J and clone size are those of that table, while D and trimming were read from the DNA. This sample gives about 2 million clones in total; just under 95% of them show up just once. Approximately 1.2% of the sample rests with the top ten.

The sequence was collected from a man younger than 35 in good health. Sequencing input: naive CD8+ T cells sorted from blood. Sample cell subset or site, as interpreted from the label and publication: CD45RA+CCR7+.

Here is the DNA: TGTGCCAGCAGCTTAGGCAGTCTGATTCACGAGCAGTACTTC. Translated, it reads CASSLGSLIHEQYF. The chain is made from TRBV7-8 and TRBJ2-7, with the D gene not confidently named. The CDR3 numbers 14 residues from cysteine through phenylalanine. The read is trimmed to its CDR3 DNA, 42 bases read in frame from base 1. Between the V and J ends, shortened by 1 base and 5 bases respectively, the junction contains 12 bases. Sequences SGHVS (CDR1) and FQNEAQ (CDR2) are obtained from the germline V gene. When the CDR3 is completed using the reference TRBV7-8 and TRBJ2-7 genes on either side, the full variable domain is GAGVSQSPRYKVAKRGQDVALRCDPISGHVSLFWYQQALGQGPEFLTYFQNEAQLDKSGLPSDRFFAERPEGSVSTLKIQRTQQEDSAVYLCASSLGSLIHEQYFGPGTRLTVT.